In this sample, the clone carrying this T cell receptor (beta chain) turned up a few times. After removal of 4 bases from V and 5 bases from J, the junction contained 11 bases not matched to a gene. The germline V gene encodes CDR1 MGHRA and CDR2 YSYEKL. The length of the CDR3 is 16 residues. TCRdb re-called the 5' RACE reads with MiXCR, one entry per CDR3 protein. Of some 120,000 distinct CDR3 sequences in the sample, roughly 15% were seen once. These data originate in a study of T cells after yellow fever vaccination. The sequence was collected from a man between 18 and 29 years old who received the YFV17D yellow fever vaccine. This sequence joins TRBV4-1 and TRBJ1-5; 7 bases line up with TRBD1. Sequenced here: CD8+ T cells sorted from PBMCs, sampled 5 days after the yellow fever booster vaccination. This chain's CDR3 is CASSPTLTGAHQPQHF. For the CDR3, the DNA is TGCGCCAGCAGCCCGACATTAACAGGGGCCCATCAGCCCCAGCATTTT.